These 11 T cell receptor beta chains share one sample of origin, sequenced in a study of T-cell reconstitution after alpha-beta-depleted transplantation in children. Unique molecular identifiers were used in preparing the TCRbeta library. TCRdb recomputed calls from the PCR reads with MiXCR, one row per CDR3 protein. The sample contains a few hundred thousand distinct CDR3 sequences, over 20% of which appear only once. The sample was PBMCs, taken before TCRalphabeta/CD19-depleted stem cell transplant. Source of these receptors: a boy in the first two years of life with Wiskott-Aldrich syndrome, due to receive a stem cell transplant.

This clonotype was detected a few times. V usage is TRBV7-2 and J usage is TRBJ2-5; D perhaps matches TRBD2 (7 bases). Germline CDR1 SGHTA, CDR2 FQGNSA. Trimming shortened V by 1 base and J by 4 bases, and 10 bases separated the two germline ends. This CDR3 is built from 14 residues. DNA for the CDR3: TGTGCCAGCAGCTTAGAGAGGGGGGGAGAGACCCAGTACTTC. Its protein is CASSLERGGETQYF.

CDR3 sequence reads: CASSLVASQEAKNIQYF. The CDR3 DNA is TGCGCCAGCAGCTTGGTGGCCAGCCAGGAGGCCAAAAACATTCAGTACTTC. V is TRBV5-1 and J is TRBJ2-4; no reliable D call. Germline CDR1 SGHRS, CDR2 YFSETQ. The length of the CDR3 is 17 residues. Between the trimmed V and J ends, which lost 0 bases and 1 base, there was a span of 14 bases. The variable domain in full, completed from reference TRBV5-1 and TRBJ2-4, reads KAGVTQTPRYLIKTRGQQVTLSCSPISGHRSVSWYQQTPGQGLQFLFEYFSETQRNKGNFPGRFSGRQFSNSRSEMNVSTLELGDSALYLCASSLVASQEAKNIQYFGAGTRLSVL.

V usage is TRBV5-1 and J usage is TRBJ2-4, with D tentatively TRBD2 (6 bases). With 0 bases removed from V and 8 bases from J, the gap between germline ends came to 12 bases. Germline V lookup: CDR1 SGHRS, CDR2 YFSETQ. The CDR3 has 14 amino acids. CDR3 loop: CASSLAGTGDIQYF. The CDR3, as DNA: TGCGCCAGCAGCTTGGCCGGGACTGGGGACATTCAGTACTTC.

The V and J genes are TRBV10-1 and TRBJ1-5, with 9 bases aligning to TRBD1. CDR3 length: 18 amino acids. From germline, CDR1 is WNHNN and CDR2 SYGVQD (reference sequence). The junction had 8 bases not matched to a gene; V was cut back by 2 bases and J by 0 bases. The CDR3 reads CASSESRDRAYSNQPQHF. The CDR3 coding sequence is TGCGCCAGCAGTGAGAGTCGGGACAGGGCTTATAGCAATCAGCCCCAGCATTTT.

This clonotype was recorded a few times. This chain links TRBV10-2 with TRBJ1-5, with TRBD1 identical over 8 bases. Looked up from germline, CDR1 is WSHSY and CDR2 is SAAADI. CDR3 length equals 14 residues. The ends lost 3 bases at V and 9 bases at J; junction bases unmatched: 7. CDR3 DNA: TGCGCCAGCAGTGAAAGGCAGGGGGCGACGCCCCAGCATTTT. It translates to CASSERQGATPQHF.

This clonotype was detected only once. The chain carries TRBV7-9 and TRBJ1-2; D unresolved. V lost 0 bases, J lost 4 bases, and 12 bases lay in between. CDR1 is SEHNR, CDR2 FQNEAQ, per germline (reference sequence). CDR3 length equals 15 residues. CDR3 loop: CASSLAAPTGYGYTF. Here the CDR3 DNA reads TGTGCCAGCAGCTTAGCGGCACCCACTGGCTATGGCTACACCTTC.

This clonotype came up a few times. The chain has TRBV20-1 and TRBJ2-1, with D perhaps matching TRBD1 or TRBD2 (5 bases each). The CDR3 has 14 residues. The V gene lost 1 base and the J gene lost 7 bases, with 14 bases spanning the gap. Germline CDR1 DFQATT, CDR2 SNEGSKA (reference sequence). The CDR3 region is CSARGDGATNEQFF. The CDR3 bases are TGCAGTGCTAGAGGCGACGGGGCCACTAATGAGCAGTTCTTC.

A few counts support this clonotype. CDR3 nucleotide sequence: TGTGCCAGCAGCTTACGGGCTAGCGGGAGGACAGATACGCAGTATTTT. Its translation is CASSLRASGRTDTQYF. V gene TRBV7-9 combines with J gene TRBJ2-3; 11 bases fit TRBD2. The CDR3 is 16 residues long. J lost 3 bases, V lost 2 bases, and 4 bases had no gene match. CDR1 is SEHNR, CDR2 FQNEAQ, per germline (reference sequence). Variable domain in full (rest from reference TRBV7-9 and TRBJ2-3): DTGVSQNPRHKITKRGQNVTFRCDPISEHNRLYWYRQTLGQGPEFLTYFQNEAQLEKSRLLSDRFSAERPKGSFSTLEIQRTEQGDSAMYLCASSLRASGRTDTQYFGPGTRLTVL.

This clonotype was seen a few times. The chain joins TRBV5-1 to TRBJ2-3; 7 positions agree with TRBD2. The CDR3 is 14 residues long. Unmatched junction bases numbered 6, after V lost 0 bases and J lost 8 bases. The germline V gene has CDR1 SGHRS and CDR2 YFSETQ. The CDR3 coding sequence is TGCGCCAGCAGCTTGGCATCGGGCGGGAGTACGCAGTATTTT. It codes for CASSLASGGSTQYF.

A word on this clonotype: At one of its ends the junction is not consistent with the germline gene, which may arise from a read error. This chain connects TRBV20-1 to TRBJ1-4; no clear D gene. Per the germline V gene, CDR1 is DFQATT and CDR2 is SNEGSKA (reference sequence). The CDR3 sequence is 15 residues long. Written as DNA, the CDR3 is TGCAGTGCCCCTGCCCAGTCCTACCGTAATGGAAAACTGTTTTTT. The encoded protein is CSAPAQSYRNGKLFF.

The rearrangement links TRBV28 to TRBJ1-5; TRBD1 matches at 10 bases. With 7 bases clipped from V and 8 bases from J, the junction kept 11 bases outside the gene matches. Germline CDR1 reads MDHEN; CDR2 reads SYDVKM. CDR3 size: 15 residues. Here the CDR3 DNA reads TGTGCCAGCAACCCCTTCGGCGGACAGGGGGAGCCCCAGCATTTT. It yields the protein CASNPFGGQGEPQHF.